Each of the 6 T cell receptor beta chains below was sequenced from the same sample in a study of blood T cell repertoires in COVID-19. TCRdb's copy holds only in-frame clones and misses some; the assay was immunoSEQ multiplex PCR. This table holds around 85,000 clones, around 87% found once. Material: peripheral blood. These receptors all come from an elderly woman with active or convalescent COVID-19.

This chain joins TRBV5-4 and TRBJ2-3; 8 bases match TRBD2. The CDR3 extends over 14 amino acids. The ends lost 3 bases at V and 6 bases at J; junction bases unmatched: 6. Germline V gene lookup returns CDR1 SGHNT and CDR2 YYREEE (reference sequence). The CDR3 DNA sequence: TGTGCCAGCAGCTCGGGGGGGGAGTTGGATACGCAGTATTTT. Protein sequence: CASSSGGELDTQYF.

The chain has TRBV7-9 and TRBJ2-5; 8 bases are a match to TRBD1. Germline V gives CDR1 SEHNR, CDR2 FQNEAQ (reference sequence). After removal of 5 bases from V and 2 bases from J, the junction contained 16 bases not matched to a gene. The length of the CDR3 is 18 residues. The CDR3 reads CASSNTGLGQGGQETQYF. In DNA, the CDR3 is TGTGCCAGCAGCAATACTGGCCTAGGACAGGGAGGACAAGAGACCCAGTACTTC.

The CDR3 DNA follows: TGTGCCAGCAGCTTCTATAGCGGATGGAGCGATGAGCAGTTCTTC. Amino acid sequence: CASSFYSGWSDEQFF. The chain carries TRBV7-2 and TRBJ2-1; possibly TRBD2 for D (6 bases). Trimming took 3 bases from V and 8 from J, leaving 17 bases between them. This CDR3 region has 15 residues. Germline lookup yields CDR1 SGHTA and CDR2 FQGNSA.

The CDR3 reads CASSPRTSTNYGYTF. CDR3 nucleotide sequence: TGTGCCAGCAGCCCTCGGACAAGTACTAACTATGGCTACACCTTC. This chain joins TRBV2 and TRBJ1-2, with D possibly TRBD1 on 5 matching bases. The CDR3 runs 15 residues. Per germline, CDR1 SNHLY and CDR2 FYNNEI. Between the trimmed V and J ends, which lost 6 bases and 0 bases, there was a span of 14 bases.

J is TRBJ2-2 and V is TRBV9, with 9 bases matching TRBD2. Germline CDR1 is SGDLS and CDR2 is YYNGEE. V was pared by 0 bases and J by 4 bases, with 1 base of the junction left unmatched. This CDR3 has 15 residues. The CDR3 nucleotides read TGTGCCAGCAGCGTAGCGACTAGCGGCACCGGGGAGCTGTTTTTT. This encodes CASSVATSGTGELFF.

The chain employs TRBV19 and TRBJ1-3; D possibly corresponds to TRBD1 (5 bases). Germline values: CDR1 LNHDA, CDR2 SQIVND (reference sequence). The CDR3 sequence is 13 residues long. V shed 4 bases and J shed 2 bases, with 6 bases lying between them. The CDR3 is CASSTGTGNTIYF. CDR3 in DNA: TGTGCCAGTAGTACAGGGACTGGAAACACCATATATTTT.